This T cell receptor beta chain was profiled in a study of shared clonotypes between healthy human individuals. Produced via immunoSEQ multiplex PCR; TCRdb's table is partial and in-frame only. This sample has 1.4 million to 1.5 million clones, with around 95% found just once. Germline V CDR1 and CDR2: SGHAT, FQNNGV. The CDR3 contains 14 residues. Trimming removed 0 bases from V and 3 bases from J, with 5 bases in between. Points from the study as a whole: Generally, estimated richness proved larger in naive subsets than it did in memory subsets. Researchers sampled blood only, noting tissue repertoires likely differ. Non-shared clonotypes showed lower generation probabilities than clonotypes common to all four donors.

Both subsets, CD45RA+ naive and CD45RA-negative memory, were split from the CD4+ cells. This clone was seen a single time. Its target is unknown. J is TRBJ2-2 and V is TRBV11-2, with unresolved D. Sequenced input: naive CD4+ T cells sorted from blood. Subset reported: CD45RA+ positively selected. This clonotype was sampled from a man younger than 45 in good health. The CDR3 nucleotides read TGTGCCAGCAGCTTAGAAATGGACACCGGGGAGCTGTTTTTT. Protein sequence: CASSLEMDTGELFF.